This is a list of T cell receptor beta chains from one sample in a study of regulatory T cells in long-lasting Graves disease. A single record per CDR3 protein comes from TCRdb applying MiXCR to the multiplex PCR reads. The table has roughly 400,000 distinct CDR3 sequences, 14% to 15% seen once. This same sample was also taken into another study, of T cells in Graves' hyperthyroidism and ophthalmopathy.

The sequencing here drew on peripheral blood mononuclear cells (PBMCs), taken at new diagnosis, from a patient treated with antithyroid drugs. The receptors stem from a woman aged 40 to 50 with Graves disease. The conserved cysteine and the conserved F or W are not part of the CDR3 here. Not every row has a clone size; where given, it reads once, few, many or a size class.

abundance	j_gene	v_gene	CDR3aa
many	TRBJ1-2	TRBV6-1	ASSELAGNYGYT
few	TRBJ2-6	TRBV7-3	ASSRPGGLSGANVLT
many	TRBJ2-5	TRBV11-2	ASSLEGLAGGETQY
many	TRBJ2-1	TRBV2	ASRIGGEQF
NA	TRBJ2-3	TRBV7-3	ASSLGPGLVEFPDTQY
many	TRBJ2-7	TRBV20-1	SARGLGNSYEQY
NA	TRBJ2-2	TRBV10-2	ASSSQGYTGELF
few	TRBJ2-3	TRBV4-1	ASSQGLAGMTSTDTQY
many	TRBJ1-4	TRBV5-1	ASSTTGRNEKLF
NA	TRBJ1-2	TRBV5-4	ASSLEFPGDYGYT
many	TRBJ1-4	TRBV18	ASSPPNSQEGKLF
few	TRBJ2-7	TRBV20-1	SARGGSGAYEQY
NA	TRBJ1-6	TRBV29-1	SVVKDPQPLH
many	TRBJ2-1	TRBV30	AWRRSGGSYNEQF
few	TRBJ1-1	TRBV19	ASSWQVNTEAF
NA	TRBJ2-7	TRBV2	ASSELGRAALSPY
NA	TRBJ2-7	TRBV29-1	SVQGSEQY
few	TRBJ2-3	TRBV10-3	AISEVGAVTDTQY
few	TRBJ2-7	TRBV14	ASSQGSGSYEQY
few	TRBJ2-2	TRBV27	ASSSPGGFGELF
few	TRBJ2-2	TRBV11-2	ASRLAGENTGELF
many	TRBJ2-1	TRBV20-1	SAIVVSGRAGGSYNEQF
many	TRBJ1-2	TRBV10-3	AISEGRADGYT
few	TRBJ2-7	TRBV7-6	ASSLYAGTSLHEQY
NA	TRBJ1-6	TRBV28	VSSEILPMGRGNSPLH
few	TRBJ1-1	TRBV28	ASSSGQGEAF
NA	TRBJ2-3	TRBV9	ASSPSISGEGNRDTQY